A selection of T cell receptor beta chains follows, all from one sample in a study of technical replicates of blood from several donors. Sequencing used immunoSEQ multiplex PCR; TCRdb keeps in-frame clones, though not all of them. The repertoire has 60,000 to 85,000 clones, approximately 94% of them found once; the top ten carry under 0.5%. The sample comprised T cells isolated from PBMCs. These receptors were taken from a human donor in good health. The conserved cysteine and the conserved F or W are not part of the CDR3 here. Fields, in order: J gene, V gene, D gene, CDR3 protein. D genes are given only for firm matches.

J gene: TRBJ2-7; V gene: TRBV28; D gene: .; CDR3 protein: ASSFFREVSYEQY
J gene: TRBJ1-1; V gene: TRBV28; D gene: TRBD1; CDR3 protein: AAGTGADTEAF
J gene: TRBJ2-1; V gene: TRBV10-3; D gene: .; CDR3 protein: AIRETSGAEEQF
J gene: TRBJ1-1; V gene: TRBV27; D gene: .; CDR3 protein: ASRSLLTEAF
J gene: TRBJ2-3; V gene: TRBV7-9; D gene: TRBD2; CDR3 protein: ASSLGQRESADTQY
J gene: TRBJ1-1; V gene: TRBV7-9; D gene: .; CDR3 protein: ASSPDTEPSNTEAF
J gene: TRBJ2-2; V gene: TRBV5-4; D gene: .; CDR3 protein: ASSDGLEGDKNGELF
J gene: TRBJ1-2; V gene: TRBV28; D gene: .; CDR3 protein: ASSPPTGSVYGYT
J gene: TRBJ1-1; V gene: TRBV28; D gene: .; CDR3 protein: ASSNQGTEAF
J gene: TRBJ2-5; V gene: TRBV2; D gene: .; CDR3 protein: AEAGGWYQETQY
J gene: TRBJ2-1; V gene: TRBV14; D gene: TRBD2; CDR3 protein: ASSQGAGGNEQF
J gene: TRBJ2-5; V gene: TRBV5-6; D gene: .; CDR3 protein: ASSLIQERYETQY
J gene: TRBJ2-1; V gene: TRBV20-1; D gene: .; CDR3 protein: SAGDFEQF
J gene: TRBJ2-6; V gene: TRBV9; D gene: TRBD2; CDR3 protein: ASSAQTGGAWSGANVLT
J gene: TRBJ2-4; V gene: TRBV7-9; D gene: TRBD1; CDR3 protein: ASSWDRDWDRGGKNIQY
J gene: TRBJ2-3; V gene: TRBV27; D gene: .; CDR3 protein: ASRRDVRLGGTDTQY
J gene: TRBJ2-3; V gene: TRBV14; D gene: TRBD2; CDR3 protein: ASSQGLAEPDTQY
J gene: TRBJ1-4; V gene: TRBV7-8; D gene: .; CDR3 protein: ASSLTTGSTNEKLF
J gene: TRBJ1-3; V gene: TRBV11-2; D gene: .; CDR3 protein: ASSLWPGNTIY
J gene: TRBJ2-3; V gene: TRBV23-1; D gene: .; CDR3 protein: ASSHSGQGPIAGDGTDTQY
J gene: TRBJ2-1; V gene: TRBV5-1; D gene: TRBD2; CDR3 protein: ASSLMTSGGNEQF
J gene: TRBJ2-7; V gene: TRBV2; D gene: .; CDR3 protein: ASAYYPYEQY
J gene: TRBJ2-1; V gene: TRBV2; D gene: .; CDR3 protein: ASRASVEQF
J gene: TRBJ2-5; V gene: TRBV19; D gene: TRBD2; CDR3 protein: ASRAGGRETQY
J gene: TRBJ2-1; V gene: TRBV4-1; D gene: TRBD2; CDR3 protein: ASSQESGSDNEQF
J gene: TRBJ2-7; V gene: TRBV6-5; D gene: .; CDR3 protein: ASSYRDNSYEQY
J gene: TRBJ1-3; V gene: TRBV2; D gene: TRBD1; CDR3 protein: ASSWGQSSGNTIY
J gene: TRBJ1-1; V gene: TRBV12-5; D gene: .; CDR3 protein: ASGLVTGNTEAF
J gene: TRBJ2-1; V gene: TRBV4-1; D gene: TRBD2; CDR3 protein: ASSQTGTSAYNEQF
J gene: TRBJ2-7; V gene: TRBV4-1; D gene: .; CDR3 protein: ASSQGDFTTEQY
J gene: TRBJ2-7; V gene: TRBV6-5; D gene: .; CDR3 protein: ASSDSFSSYEQY
J gene: TRBJ2-7; V gene: TRBV7-8; D gene: .; CDR3 protein: ASSSQRDSTYEQY